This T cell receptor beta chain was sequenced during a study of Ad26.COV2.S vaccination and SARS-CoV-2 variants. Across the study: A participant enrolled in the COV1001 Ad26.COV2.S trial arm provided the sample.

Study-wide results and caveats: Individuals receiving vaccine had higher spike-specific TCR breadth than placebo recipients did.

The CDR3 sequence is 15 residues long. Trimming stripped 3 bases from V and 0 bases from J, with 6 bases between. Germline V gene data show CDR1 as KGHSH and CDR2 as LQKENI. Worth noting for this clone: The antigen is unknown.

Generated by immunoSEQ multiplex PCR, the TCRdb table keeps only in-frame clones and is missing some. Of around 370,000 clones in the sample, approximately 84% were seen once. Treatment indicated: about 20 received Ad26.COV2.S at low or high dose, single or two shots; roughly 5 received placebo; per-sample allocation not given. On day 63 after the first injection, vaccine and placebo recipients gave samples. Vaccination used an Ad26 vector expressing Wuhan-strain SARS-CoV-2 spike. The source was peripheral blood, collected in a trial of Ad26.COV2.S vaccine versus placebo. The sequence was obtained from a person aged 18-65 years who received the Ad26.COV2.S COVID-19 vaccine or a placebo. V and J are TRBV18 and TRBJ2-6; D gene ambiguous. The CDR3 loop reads CASSPDLSGANVLTF. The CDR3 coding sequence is TGTGCCAGCTCACCTGACCTCTCTGGGGCCAACGTCCTGACTTTC.